Following are 3 T cell receptor beta chains from one sample sequenced in a study of vaccination and CD4 T cells after COVID-19. The treatment is: 10-day PBMC culture with coronavirus spike peptide pools or control peptides (ViraFEST assay). The assay that was used to sequence DNA from cultured CD4+ T cells was the Oncomine TCR Beta short-read assay. Via MiXCR, TCRdb re-called the PCR reads, giving one row per CDR3 protein. This repertoire shows fewer than 15,000 distinct CDR3 sequences, around 60% found once; its top ten account for 7.4%. Their recognized antigens are unknown. Sequenced input: CD4+ T cells from blood, cultured in vitro. The source is a human donor who had recovered from COVID-19.

V usage is TRBV20-1 and J usage is TRBJ2-1; 9 bases align to TRBD2. The junction had 9 bases not matched to a gene; V was cut back by 6 bases and J by 6 bases. Germline assignment: CDR1 DFQATT and CDR2 SNEGSKA (reference sequence). The CDR3 spans 14 residues. CDR3 nucleotides: TGCAGTGCCGACCGGGCTAGCGGGACCAATGAGCAGTTCTTC. Protein sequence: CSADRASGTNEQFF.

The V call is TRBV6-5, the J call TRBJ2-7, with 11 bases matching TRBD2. With 2 bases clipped from V and 3 bases from J, the junction kept 9 bases outside the gene matches. There are 17 residues in the CDR3. Germline CDR1 reads MNHEY; CDR2 reads SVGAGI. In DNA, the CDR3 is TGTGCCAGCAGTTACGCACCCCCGACTAGCGGGAACTACGAGCAGTACTTC. Amino acid sequence: CASSYAPPTSGNYEQYF.

This clonotype was seen more than once but under ten times. The rearrangement links TRBV19 to TRBJ1-6; TRBD1 matches at 7 bases. Trimming cost V 5 bases and J 7 bases; bases outside gene matches: 11. The CDR3 extends over 16 amino acids. Germline V CDR1 and CDR2: LNHDA, SQIVND (reference sequence). CDR3 in amino acids: CASSPATGEWNSPLHF. CDR3 bases: TGTGCCAGTAGTCCCGCCACAGGGGAGTGGAATTCACCCCTCCACTTT.